Below are 29 T cell receptor beta chains sequenced from a single sample in a study of CD8 T cells in ankylosing spondylitis. Each CDR3 protein is one row after TCRdb ran MiXCR on the 5' RACE reads. The table includes more than 150,000 distinct CDR3 sequences, 9.5% to 15% detected once. Source material: blood, either unsorted or a sorted T cell fraction (not recorded which). These receptor sequences come from a male donor with ankylosing spondylitis or in good health (not recorded which).

The V gene is TRBV7-9, the J gene TRBJ1-1, with D perhaps TRBD1 (5 bases). V was pared by 11 bases and J by 0 bases, with 10 bases between. The germline V gene has CDR1 SEHNR and CDR2 FQNEAQ (reference sequence). This CDR3 comprises 12 residues. The CDR3 sequence is CACGTVNTEAFF. CDR3 in DNA: TGTGCCTGCGGGACGGTGAACACTGAAGCTTTCTTT.

This clonotype was counted between two and nine times. The chain couples TRBV20-1 to TRBJ2-1, with a weak D call TRBD2 (6 bases). CDR3 length: 14 residues. Deletions cut 6 bases from V and 9 bases from J, with 21 bases between. The germline V gene has CDR1 DFQATT and CDR2 SNEGSKA (reference sequence). In nucleotides, the CDR3 is TGCAGTGCCCATTCATCACAGGTGGGGGGTGAGCAGTTCTTC. This encodes CSAHSSQVGGEQFF.

Many counts were recorded for this clonotype. This chain links TRBV27 with TRBJ1-1, with 11 bases that match TRBD1. In germline, CDR1 is MNHEY, CDR2 SMNVEV (reference sequence). V shed 5 bases and J 5 bases; nucleotides not matched to a gene: 7. The CDR3 runs to 15 residues. CDR3 DNA: TGTGCCAGCAGTCACGGACAGGGGGCTTGGACTGAAGCTTTCTTT. This encodes CASSHGQGAWTEAFF.

The rearrangement uses TRBV6-5 and TRBJ2-3; the D gene could be TRBD1 or TRBD2 (5 bases each). The CDR3 length is 15 residues. With 1 base removed from V and 0 bases from J, the gap between germline ends came to 8 bases. Per germline, CDR1 MNHEY and CDR2 SVGAGI. CDR3 DNA: TGTGCCAGCAGTTACTATCGGGACAGCACAGATACGCAGTATTTT. Amino acids: CASSYYRDSTDTQYF.

This chain uses TRBV4-1 with TRBJ2-1, with D possibly called TRBD1 or TRBD2 (5 bases each). The CDR3 runs 16 residues. In germline, CDR1 is MGHRA, CDR2 YSYEKL. Trimming stripped 4 bases from V and 5 bases from J, with 18 bases between. Here the CDR3 DNA reads TGCGCCAGCAGCCCCAGAACGGGACGGAACAACAATGAGCAGTTCTTC. This encodes CASSPRTGRNNNEQFF.

This clonotype turned up a few times. The chain joins TRBV6-1 to TRBJ2-3; D is perhaps TRBD1 or TRBD2 (6 bases each). V was cut by 4 bases and J by 1 base, with 9 bases left in between. This CDR3 is built from 14 residues. Germline values: CDR1 MNHNS, CDR2 SASEGT. CDR3 nucleotides: TGTGCCAGCAGTGGAGGGGGGCGCACAGATACGCAGTATTTT. Its translation is CASSGGGRTDTQYF.

This clonotype was observed a handful of times. This chain connects TRBV4-1 to TRBJ1-2; unclear D gene. This CDR3 region has 14 residues. Germline assignment: CDR1 MGHRA and CDR2 YSYEKL. V was cut by 6 bases and J by 4 bases, with 15 bases left in between. The CDR3 DNA sequence: TGCGCCAGCAGTCCACATACCGGCTTCTATGGCTACACCTTC. Amino acid sequence: CASSPHTGFYGYTF.

The rearrangement links TRBV25-1 to TRBJ2-3; possibly TRBD2 for D (6 bases). V dropped 1 base and J dropped 2 bases, with 13 bases sitting between them. The germline V gene encodes CDR1 MGHDK and CDR2 SYGVNS. There are 16 residues in the CDR3. The CDR3 sequence: CASSESVGEVTDTQYF. The CDR3 coding sequence is TGTGCCAGCAGTGAATCAGTGGGGGAGGTCACAGATACGCAGTATTTT.

The gene calls are TRBV12-5 and TRBJ2-7; D is undetermined. Germline assignment: CDR1 LGHNT and CDR2 FRNRAP. There are 15 residues in the CDR3. V lost 1 base, J lost 0 bases, and 10 bases lay in between. CDR3 protein: CASGLGPQTSYEQYF. CDR3 sequence (DNA): TGTGCTAGTGGTTTGGGGCCTCAAACCTCCTACGAGCAGTACTTC.

This clonotype appeared a few times. This rearrangement joins TRBV20-1 to TRBJ1-1; no definite D call. There are 12 residues in the CDR3. Trimming shortened V by 0 bases and J by 4 bases, and 6 bases separated the two germline ends. Germline V gene sequence: CDR1 DFQATT, CDR2 SNEGSKA (reference sequence). DNA of the CDR3: TGCAGTGCTAGAGACAGTCCCACTGAAGCTTTCTTT. This gives the protein CSARDSPTEAFF.

The chain recombines TRBV20-1 with TRBJ1-1, with TRBD1 as a possible D gene (5 bases). This CDR3 is 12 amino acids long. Per the germline V gene, CDR1 is DFQATT and CDR2 is SNEGSKA (reference sequence). V dropped 1 base and J dropped 8 bases, with 11 bases sitting between them. CDR3 coding DNA: TGCAGTGCTAGAGGGGGACTAGCCGAAGCTTTCTTT. The encoded protein is CSARGGLAEAFF.

There are a few counts of this clonotype. The J gene is TRBJ1-1, the V gene TRBV7-9; 8 bases line up with TRBD1. This CDR3 contains 14 residues. J was trimmed by 11 bases and V by 2 bases; bases with no gene match: 10. Per germline, CDR1 SEHNR and CDR2 FQNEAQ (reference sequence). The CDR3 DNA sequence: TGTGCCAGCAGCTTAAGTGGAGGGGACAGGCGGGCTTTCTTT. The encoded protein is CASSLSGGDRRAFF.

The CDR3 bases are TGTGCCAGTAGTCCCACCGCCGGGGGCGGATACGAGCAGTACTTC. Translation: CASSPTAGGGYEQYF. The rearrangement links TRBV19 to TRBJ2-7; TRBD1 or TRBD2 may be the D gene (6 bases each). Trimming took 5 bases from V and 4 from J, leaving 18 bases between them. Germline V gene lookup returns CDR1 LNHDA and CDR2 SQIVND (reference sequence). The CDR3 has 15 amino acids.

This chain joins TRBV7-9 and TRBJ1-1, with D tentatively TRBD1 (5 bases). Between the trimmed V and J ends, which lost 11 bases and 1 base, there was a span of 11 bases. Germline CDR1 and CDR2: SEHNR and FQNEAQ (reference sequence). The CDR3 contains 12 residues. Here the CDR3 reads CAGITGNTEAFF. Here the CDR3 DNA reads TGTGCCGGAATAACAGGGAACACTGAAGCTTTCTTT.

The V call is TRBV4-1, the J call TRBJ2-5; D may be TRBD1 or TRBD2 (5 bases each). V lost 0 bases and J lost 5, with 7 bases in between. Germline loops: CDR1 MGHRA, CDR2 YSYEKL. The CDR3 is 13 amino acids. CDR3 sequence reads: CASSQDEGETQYF. CDR3 DNA sequence: TGCGCCAGCAGCCAAGATGAGGGGGAGACCCAGTACTTC.

The J gene is TRBJ2-2, the V gene TRBV4-1, with D tentatively TRBD2 (6 bases). With 3 bases removed from V and 8 bases from J, the gap between germline ends came to 13 bases. The CDR3 runs to 14 residues. CDR1 is MGHRA, CDR2 YSYEKL, per germline. The CDR3 DNA is TGCGCCAGCAGCCACCGGGGCGGGGCGGGGGAGCTGTTTTTT. Protein: CASSHRGGAGELFF.

This clonotype was seen only a few times. This chain's CDR3 is CASSLALWGGQDTQYF. DNA of the CDR3: TGTGCCAGCAGTTTAGCGCTATGGGGGGGGCAAGATACGCAGTATTTT. This chain uses TRBV12-3 or TRBV12-4 with TRBJ2-3, with TRBD2 as a possible D gene (7 bases). The CDR3 loop spans 16 amino acids. V was cut by 0 bases and J by 5 bases, with 15 bases left in between.

The J gene is TRBJ2-3, the V gene TRBV9; D is perhaps TRBD2 (5 bases). The V gene's germline CDR1 is SGDLS and CDR2 YYNGEE. The V end was cut by 0 bases, the J end by 0 bases, with 8 bases between. The CDR3 loop spans 15 amino acids. The CDR3 DNA reads as TGTGCCAGCAGCGTAGGAGGGTCGAGCACAGATACGCAGTATTTT. Translation: CASSVGGSSTDTQYF.

This clonotype appeared many times. The rearrangement uses TRBV5-1 and TRBJ1-2; unclear D gene. V dropped 4 bases and J dropped 1 base, with 14 bases sitting between them. CDR1 is SGHRS and CDR2 is YFSETQ in the germline V gene. This CDR3 has 15 amino acids. The chain's CDR3 is CASSLASDFNYGYTF. As DNA, the CDR3 is TGCGCCAGCAGCCTTGCAAGTGATTTTAACTATGGCTACACCTTC. Together with reference TRBV5-1 and TRBJ1-2, the CDR3 gives the full variable domain: KAGVTQTPRYLIKTRGQQVTLSCSPISGHRSVSWYQQTPGQGLQFLFEYFSETQRNKGNFPGRFSGRQFSNSRSEMNVSTLELGDSALYLCASSLASDFNYGYTFGSGTRLTVV.

The chain links TRBV7-9 to TRBJ1-4; D gene uncertain. The V and J ends lost 5 bases and 6 bases respectively, with 10 bases between them. Germline CDR1 reads SEHNR; CDR2 reads FQNEAQ (reference sequence). The CDR3 is made up of 13 amino acids. The CDR3 reads CASSPRDHEKLFF. The CDR3 DNA is TGTGCCAGCAGCCCTCGGGATCATGAAAAACTGTTTTTT.

This clonotype was detected many times. The chain has TRBV27 and TRBJ2-1; 11 bases align to TRBD2. Trimming removed 3 bases from V and 4 bases from J; junction bases left unmatched: 2. Germline CDR1 and CDR2: MNHEY and SMNVEV (reference sequence). CDR3 length: 15 residues. The chain's CDR3 is CASSLSSGGYNEQFF. CDR3 in DNA: TGTGCCAGCAGTTTGTCTAGCGGGGGGTACAATGAGCAGTTCTTC.

This clonotype was counted a few times. The chain links TRBV4-1 to TRBJ2-7, with a possible D match to TRBD2 (6 bases). CDR1 is MGHRA and CDR2 is YSYEKL in the germline V gene. This CDR3 is 13 amino acids long. The V and J ends lost 6 bases and 6 bases respectively, with 15 bases between them. In DNA form, the CDR3 reads TGCGCCAGCAGTCTGGGACTGGTTGGCGAGCAGTACTTC. Its translation: CASSLGLVGEQYF.

The J gene is TRBJ1-2, the V gene TRBV20-1; maybe TRBD1 (5 bases). This CDR3 is built from 14 residues. Between the trimmed V and J ends, which lost 3 bases and 4 bases, there was a span of 15 bases. Germline values: CDR1 DFQATT, CDR2 SNEGSKA (reference sequence). DNA for the CDR3: TGCAGTGCTAGGCCGGGACCCGAAGCCTATGGCTACACCTTC. Protein sequence: CSARPGPEAYGYTF.

The chain employs TRBV14 and TRBJ2-7; 7 bases line up with TRBD1. This CDR3 spans 17 amino acids. Germline CDR1 SGHDN, CDR2 FVKESK. The V and J ends lost 4 bases and 0 bases, in that order; junction bases with no gene match: 12. DNA of the CDR3: TGTGCCAGCAGCCCCGAGGACGGGACAGAGATCTCCTACGAGCAGTACTTC. Protein product: CASSPEDGTEISYEQYF.

This sequence joins TRBV12-3 or TRBV12-4 and TRBJ2-7; the D call may be TRBD1 or TRBD2 (5 bases each). The CDR3 totals 16 residues. The germline V and J ends were trimmed by 3 bases and 2 bases, with 17 bases remaining between them. This CDR3 reads CASSLPGRELPYEQYF. CDR3 sequence (DNA): TGTGCCAGCAGTTTGCCGGGACGGGAACTTCCCTACGAGCAGTACTTC.

This clonotype was counted at least ten times. The chain uses TRBV5-1 and TRBJ1-1; 11 nucleotides agree with TRBD1. Per the germline V gene, CDR1 is SGHRS and CDR2 is YFSETQ. The length of the CDR3 is 15 residues. V was pared by 4 bases and J by 5 bases, with 7 bases of the junction left unmatched. CDR3 coding DNA: TGCGCCAGCAGCCCTGGACAGGGGGCAGAAACTGAAGCTTTCTTT. Protein sequence: CASSPGQGAETEAFF.

This clonotype was detected only a few times. The CDR3 DNA reads TGTGCCACCAGTGATGGCGGGACCAATGAGCAGTTCTTC. Amino acid sequence: CATSDGGTNEQFF. The chain has TRBV24-1 and TRBJ2-1; D possibly corresponds to TRBD2 (6 bases). This CDR3 is built from 13 residues. The germline V gene encodes CDR1 KGHDR and CDR2 SFDVKD. V was trimmed by 3 bases and J by 6 bases, leaving 8 bases between them.

J is TRBJ2-3 and V is TRBV6-5; maybe TRBD2 (6 bases). The ends were cut back, 2 bases at V and 1 base at J, with 10 bases in the middle. The CDR3 has 15 amino acids. CDR1 MNHEY and CDR2 SVGAGI come from the germline V gene. The CDR3, as DNA: TGTGCCAGCAGTTACGTCTCGGGAGGCACAGATACGCAGTATTTT. As protein: CASSYVSGGTDTQYF.

The chain joins TRBV6-5 to TRBJ2-3; D is unresolved. This CDR3 contains 16 residues. Trimming removed 0 bases from V and 2 bases from J, with 12 bases in between. Germline V gives CDR1 MNHEY, CDR2 SVGAGI. CDR3 sequence reads: CASSYSADSYTDTQYF. The CDR3 nucleotides are TGTGCCAGCAGTTACTCCGCCGACTCATACACAGATACGCAGTATTTT.